The 19 T cell receptor beta chains below come from one sample, sequenced in a study of cytomegalovirus exposure and HLA in healthy donors. The PCR used 60 Vbeta and 13 Jbeta primers. TCRdb's copy holds only in-frame clones and misses some; the assay was immunoSEQ multiplex PCR. The data contain about 120,000 clones, approximately 68% of them singletons. What was sequenced was PBMCs. These receptors came from a man aged 25 to 45 in good health and CMV-seropositive.

In this sample, this clone turned up a few times. The chain couples TRBV5-4 to TRBJ2-5; TRBD1 matches at 7 bases. Germline CDR1 SGHNT, CDR2 YYREEE (reference sequence). The V and J ends lost 8 bases and 5 bases, in that order; junction bases with no gene match: 6. There are 12 residues in the CDR3. CDR3 DNA sequence: TGTGCCAGTCACAGGGGCTTGGAGACCCAGTACTTC. Residues: CASHRGLETQYF.

This chain links TRBV27 with TRBJ1-2, with a tentative D call TRBD1 (6 bases). The CDR3 runs to 13 residues. Germline-derived CDR1 and CDR2 are MNHEY and SMNVEV (reference sequence). The germline V and J ends were trimmed by 6 bases and 2 bases, with 10 bases remaining between them. The CDR3 spells CASSPTGNYGYTF. The CDR3 coding sequence is TGTGCCAGCAGCCCGACAGGAAACTATGGCTACACCTTC.

The chain employs TRBV9 and TRBJ2-3, with D possibly being TRBD2 (6 bases). V dropped 0 bases and J dropped 3 bases, with 8 bases sitting between them. The CDR3 contains 14 residues. Germline values: CDR1 SGDLS, CDR2 YYNGEE. CDR3 amino acids: CASSVGGETDTQYF. The DNA of the CDR3 is TGTGCCAGCAGCGTAGGGGGGGAAACAGATACGCAGTATTTT.

The chain carries TRBV25-1 and TRBJ2-5, with D possibly matching TRBD2 (5 bases). From germline, CDR1 is MGHDK and CDR2 SYGVNS. V was shortened by 1 base and J by 5 bases, with 14 bases between the two germline ends. The CDR3 loop spans 15 amino acids. As DNA, the CDR3 is TGTGCCAGCAGTGAATCTAGGCGGGCCGCCGAGACCCAGTACTTC. Amino acid sequence: CASSESRRAAETQYF.

The V and J genes are TRBV28 and TRBJ2-5; D uncertain. Germline lookup yields CDR1 MDHEN and CDR2 SYDVKM. Trimming shortened V by 11 bases and J by 5 bases, and 6 bases separated the two germline ends. This CDR3 is built from 9 residues. This CDR3 is CARSETQYF. The CDR3 DNA reads TGTGCCCGGTCGGAGACCCAGTACTTC.

The gene calls are TRBV10-3 and TRBJ2-3; D gene ambiguous. The V end lost 8 bases, the J end lost 5 bases, and 11 bases lay between the germline ends. CDR3 length: 12 amino acids. Germline values: CDR1 ENHRY, CDR2 SYGVKD. This chain's CDR3 is CAIGIQKDTQYF. The CDR3 DNA follows: TGTGCCATCGGTATACAGAAAGATACGCAGTATTTT.

The J gene is TRBJ1-2, the V gene TRBV28, with 9 bases lining up with TRBD1. J lost 4 bases, V lost 5 bases, and 17 bases had no gene match. CDR1 and CDR2 (germline): MDHEN, SYDVKM. CDR3 size: 18 residues. CDR3 coding DNA: TGTGCCAGCAGTCCTTCCGGGACAGGGACAGTGATAGGCTATGGCTACACCTTC. It yields the protein CASSPSGTGTVIGYGYTF.

This clone showed up just a few times. The chain combines TRBV4-2 with TRBJ2-3; the D is unclear. The CDR3 is 15 amino acids. V lost 4 bases, J lost 6 bases, and 17 bases lay in between. The germline V gene encodes CDR1 LGHNA and CDR2 YNFKEQ. CDR3 sequence reads: CASSLSSRIRDTQYF. The CDR3, as DNA: TGTGCCAGCAGCCTCTCCTCTCGAATCAGGGATACGCAGTATTTT.

This chain links TRBV5-1 with TRBJ2-1; the D is unclear. Germline-derived CDR1 and CDR2 are SGHRS and YFSETQ. Between the trimmed V and J ends, which lost 4 bases and 9 bases, there was a span of 5 bases. This CDR3 comprises 10 residues. CDR3 in DNA: TGCGCCAGCAGCGGGCCTGAGCAGTTCTTC. Its protein is CASSGPEQFF.

This clone was recorded a few times. The J gene is TRBJ1-4, the V gene TRBV29-1, with 7 bases identical to TRBD1. With V trimmed by 7 bases and J by 4 bases, 6 bases remained unmatched. CDR1 is SQVTM, CDR2 ANQGSEA, per germline. CDR3 length: 13 residues. The CDR3 reads CSGRDSGNEKLFF. The CDR3 region has the DNA TGCAGCGGCCGGGACAGTGGTAATGAAAAACTGTTTTTT.

The V and J genes are TRBV28 and TRBJ1-2, with unresolved D. CDR1 is MDHEN and CDR2 is SYDVKM in the germline V gene. The V end was cut by 2 bases, the J end by 8 bases, with 21 bases between. The CDR3 consists of 16 residues. CDR3 in DNA: TGTGCCAGCAGTTTACGGCGAGGGCGAAGGATAGGAGGCTACACCTTC. Translated, it gives CASSLRRGRRIGGYTF.

The chain couples TRBV5-1 to TRBJ2-5; 8 nucleotides match TRBD1. Looked up from germline, CDR1 is SGHRS and CDR2 is YFSETQ. With V trimmed by 3 bases and J by 5 bases, 12 bases remained unmatched. This CDR3 is 16 amino acids long. The CDR3 region is CASSSNRRQGTETQYF. In DNA, the CDR3 is TGCGCCAGCAGCTCAAATCGACGACAGGGGACGGAGACCCAGTACTTC.

The chain recombines TRBV28 with TRBJ2-7; the D gene is possibly TRBD1 (5 bases). Germline V gene lookup returns CDR1 MDHEN and CDR2 SYDVKM. This CDR3 spans 11 amino acids. V was cut by 7 bases and J by 6 bases, with 10 bases left in between. DNA for the CDR3: TGTGCCAGCACTCAGGGTTTCGAGCAGTACTTC. It encodes CASTQGFEQYF.

The chain links TRBV15 to TRBJ1-2; D is perhaps TRBD1 (6 bases). Germline CDR1 LNHNV, CDR2 YYDKDF (reference sequence). V lost 0 bases and J 8 bases, leaving 16 bases between the germline ends. The CDR3 covers 15 residues. The CDR3 DNA reads as TGTGCCACCAGCAGAGATGGGGCGGGGGCGGGAGGCTACACCTTC. Encoded protein: CATSRDGAGAGGYTF.

CDR3 DNA: TGCGCCAGCAGCCAAGTACGGGATGGACTAGCAGGGGTCGATGAGCAGTTCTTC. Its protein is CASSQVRDGLAGVDEQFF. J is TRBJ2-1 and V is TRBV4-3; 8 nucleotides line up with TRBD2. This CDR3 comprises 18 residues. CDR1 and CDR2 (germline): LGHNA, YSLEER. Trimming at V came to 1 base and at J to 8 bases, leaving 16 bases not matched to a gene.

The chain is built from TRBV5-1 and TRBJ2-1, with D tentatively TRBD2 (6 bases). V was clipped by 1 base and J by 5 bases, with 13 bases between them. Per the germline V gene, CDR1 is SGHRS and CDR2 is YFSETQ. This CDR3 has 15 residues. Written as DNA, the CDR3 is TGCGCCAGCAGCTTGACTAGCCCCACTCACAATGAGCAGTTCTTC. This sequence encodes CASSLTSPTHNEQFF.

Details on this clone: A read error may account for a junction end that differs from germline. The chain combines TRBV7-9 with TRBJ2-7; 8 nucleotides agree with TRBD1. The CDR3 contains 14 residues. In germline, CDR1 is SEHNR, CDR2 FQNEAQ (reference sequence). CDR3 coding DNA: TGTTCCAGCAGTGATACCGGGACAGGCTACGAGCAGTACTTC. It specifies CSSSDTGTGYEQYF.

In its sample, this clone was seen a few times. The V gene is TRBV5-4, the J gene TRBJ2-1; TRBD2 aligns across 11 bases. Germline lookup yields CDR1 SGHNT and CDR2 YYREEE (reference sequence). Losses at the gene ends were 3 bases for V and 8 bases for J; bases not matched to a gene: 7. This CDR3 spans 15 amino acids. CDR3 in amino acids: CASSSSSGRKYEQFF. The CDR3 DNA follows: TGTGCCAGCAGCTCCTCTAGCGGGAGGAAATATGAGCAGTTCTTC.

The chain couples TRBV2 to TRBJ2-3; TRBD1 is a possible D gene (5 bases). V lost 5 bases and J 5 bases, leaving 20 bases between the germline ends. CDR3 size: 16 residues. The germline V gene encodes CDR1 SNHLY and CDR2 FYNNEI. The CDR3 loop is CASSKSRTPQGDTQYF. CDR3 DNA: TGTGCCAGCAGTAAAAGCCGGACACCTCAGGGAGATACGCAGTATTTT.